The T cell receptor beta chain under discussion was sequenced for a study of cytomegalovirus exposure and HLA in healthy donors. The CDR3 sequence is 17 residues long. V gave up 3 bases and J gave up 3 bases, with 17 bases separating them. Germline V gene data show CDR1 as LNHDA and CDR2 as SQIVND (reference sequence). Both 60 Vbeta primers and 13 Jbeta primers went into the PCR. Here immunoSEQ multiplex PCR was the method, and the copy in TCRdb shows in-frame clones only, minus some. The table has over 100,000 clones, 74% seen once. Only a few counts were recorded for this clone. Sequencing was done on a sample of PBMCs. This sequence was found in a human donor in good health. This rearrangement joins TRBV19 to TRBJ2-2; tentatively, D is TRBD2 (5 bases). Written as DNA, the CDR3 is TGTGCCAGTAGTATGGCCCGGTTAGCGACGGACACCGGGGAGCTGTTTTTT. Its protein is CASSMARLATDTGELFF.